This record looks at one T cell receptor (beta chain) sequence and its context. The entry originates in a study of blood T cell repertoires in COVID-19. The CDR3 runs to 13 residues. Trimming cost V 2 bases and J 5 bases, with 9 bases left between them. Germline assignment: CDR1 PRHDT and CDR2 FYEKMQ (reference sequence). Original handling: Estimation of nucleated cell counts was performed using reference gene primer amplification. Data came from immunoSEQ multiplex PCR; TCRdb stores just in-frame clones and leaves some out. V and J calls and clone size follow that table, whereas D and trimming were derived from the DNA. The sample lists approximately 500,000 clones, nearly 90% seen once, with roughly 0.9% in the top ten. Enrollment of patients from Seattle took place during active infection, with longitudinal follow-up.

V and J are TRBV13 and TRBJ1-1; D unresolved. The specimen was peripheral blood. The receptor comes from a man in his late teens or twenties with COVID-19, enrolled during active disease. The CDR3 reads CASSLKEGTEAFF. CDR3 nucleotide sequence: TGTGCCAGCAGCTTAAAGGAGGGAACTGAAGCTTTCTTT.